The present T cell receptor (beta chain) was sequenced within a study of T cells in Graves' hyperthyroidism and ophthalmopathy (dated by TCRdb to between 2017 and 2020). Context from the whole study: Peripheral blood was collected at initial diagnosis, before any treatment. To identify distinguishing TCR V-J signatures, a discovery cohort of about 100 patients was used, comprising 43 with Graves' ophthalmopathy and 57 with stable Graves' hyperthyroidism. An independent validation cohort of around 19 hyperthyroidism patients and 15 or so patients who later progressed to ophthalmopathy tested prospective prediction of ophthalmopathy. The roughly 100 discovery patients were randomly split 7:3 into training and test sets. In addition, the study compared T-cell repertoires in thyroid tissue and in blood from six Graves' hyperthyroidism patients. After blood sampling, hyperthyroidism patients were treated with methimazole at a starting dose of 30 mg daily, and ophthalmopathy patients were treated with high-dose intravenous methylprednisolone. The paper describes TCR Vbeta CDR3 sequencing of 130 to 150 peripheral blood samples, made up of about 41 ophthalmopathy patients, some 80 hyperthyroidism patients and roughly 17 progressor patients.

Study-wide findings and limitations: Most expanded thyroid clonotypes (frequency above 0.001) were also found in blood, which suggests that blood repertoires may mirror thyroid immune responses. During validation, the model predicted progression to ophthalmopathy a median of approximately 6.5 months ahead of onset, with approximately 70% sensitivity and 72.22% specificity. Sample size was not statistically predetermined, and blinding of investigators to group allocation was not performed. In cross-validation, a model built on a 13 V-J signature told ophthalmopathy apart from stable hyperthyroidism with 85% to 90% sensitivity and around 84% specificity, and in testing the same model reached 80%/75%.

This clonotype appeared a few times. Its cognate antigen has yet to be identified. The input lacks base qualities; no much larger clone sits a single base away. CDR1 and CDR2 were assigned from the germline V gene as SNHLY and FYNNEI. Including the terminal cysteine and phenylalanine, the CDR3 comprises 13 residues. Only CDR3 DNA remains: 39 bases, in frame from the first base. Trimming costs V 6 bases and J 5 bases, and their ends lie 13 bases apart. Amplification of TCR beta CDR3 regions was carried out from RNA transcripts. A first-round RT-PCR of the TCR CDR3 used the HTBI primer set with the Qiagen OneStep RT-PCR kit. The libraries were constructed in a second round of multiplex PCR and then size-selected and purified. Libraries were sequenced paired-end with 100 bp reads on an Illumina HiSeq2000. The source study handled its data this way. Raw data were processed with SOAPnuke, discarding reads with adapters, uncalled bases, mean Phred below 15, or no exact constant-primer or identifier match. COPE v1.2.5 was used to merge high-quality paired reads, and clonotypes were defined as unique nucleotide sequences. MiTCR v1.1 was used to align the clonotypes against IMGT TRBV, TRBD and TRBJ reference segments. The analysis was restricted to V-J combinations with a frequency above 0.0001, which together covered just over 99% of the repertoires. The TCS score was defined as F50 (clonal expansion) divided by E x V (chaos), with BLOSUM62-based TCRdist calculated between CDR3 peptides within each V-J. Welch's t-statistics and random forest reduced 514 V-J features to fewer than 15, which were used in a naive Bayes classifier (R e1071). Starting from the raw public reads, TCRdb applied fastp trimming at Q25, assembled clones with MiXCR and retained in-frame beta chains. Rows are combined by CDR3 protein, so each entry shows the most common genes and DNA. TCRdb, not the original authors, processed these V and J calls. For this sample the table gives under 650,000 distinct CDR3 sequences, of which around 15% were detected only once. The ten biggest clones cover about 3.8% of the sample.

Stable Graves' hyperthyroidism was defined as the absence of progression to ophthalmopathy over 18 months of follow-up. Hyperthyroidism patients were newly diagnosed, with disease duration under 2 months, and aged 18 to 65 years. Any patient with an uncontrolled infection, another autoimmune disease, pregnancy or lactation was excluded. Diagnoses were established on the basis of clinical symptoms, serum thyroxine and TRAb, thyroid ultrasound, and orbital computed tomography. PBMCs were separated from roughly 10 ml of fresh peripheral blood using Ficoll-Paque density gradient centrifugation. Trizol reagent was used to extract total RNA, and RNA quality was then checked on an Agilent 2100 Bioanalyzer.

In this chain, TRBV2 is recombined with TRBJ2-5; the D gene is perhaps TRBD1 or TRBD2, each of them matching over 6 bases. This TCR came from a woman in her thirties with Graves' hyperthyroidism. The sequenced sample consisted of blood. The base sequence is TGTGCCAGCAGGGTGGGGGGCGGGGAGACCCAGTACTTC. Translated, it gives CASRVGGGETQYF. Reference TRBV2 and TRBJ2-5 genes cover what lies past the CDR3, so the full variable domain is EPEVTQTPSHQVTQMGQEVILRCVPISNHLYFYWYRQILGQKVEFLVSFYNNEISEKSEIFDDQFSVERPDGSNFTLKIRSTKLEDSAMYFCASRVGGGETQYFGPGTRLLVL.